This T cell receptor beta chain was profiled in a study of cytomegalovirus exposure and HLA in healthy donors. Amplification used 60 Vbeta primers and 13 Jbeta primers. The table came from immunoSEQ multiplex PCR; TCRdb's copy has only in-frame clones and leaves some out. Of some 150,000 clones in the sample, approximately 85% were seen once. With respect to this clone: Its antigen is unknown.

The germline gives CDR1 MDHEN, CDR2 SYDVKM. Trimming cost V 7 bases and J 4 bases; bases outside gene matches: 9. This CDR3 region has 16 residues. Those who donated were healthy bone marrow donors. General study findings and limits: Common viral pathogens seemed, in a later analysis, to connect with several of the most significant clusters.

The genes are TRBV28 and TRBJ2-2; the match to TRBD1 covers 10 bases. The sequenced sample consisted of PBMCs. This TCR came from a man over 45 in good health and CMV-seropositive. Written as DNA, the CDR3 is TGTGCCAGCATTATGGGACAGGGGATCGGCACCGGGGAGCTGTTTTTT. It encodes CASIMGQGIGTGELFF.